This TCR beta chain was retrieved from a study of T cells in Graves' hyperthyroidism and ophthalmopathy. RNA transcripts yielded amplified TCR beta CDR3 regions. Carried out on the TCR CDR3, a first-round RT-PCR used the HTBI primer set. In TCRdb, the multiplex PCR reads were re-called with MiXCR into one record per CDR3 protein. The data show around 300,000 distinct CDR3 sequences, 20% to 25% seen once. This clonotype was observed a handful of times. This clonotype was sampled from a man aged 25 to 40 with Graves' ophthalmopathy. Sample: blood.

CDR3 DNA sequence: TGTGCCAGCAGCACTAGACTAGCGGGAGAGGGAGTCGATGAGCAGTTCTTC. This sequence encodes CASSTRLAGEGVDEQFF. The rearrangement joins TRBV7-8 to TRBJ2-1; 12 bases match TRBD2. The CDR3 is 17 amino acids. The germline V gene encodes CDR1 SGHVS and CDR2 FQNEAQ. Trimming at V came to 5 bases and at J to 8 bases, leaving 13 bases not matched to a gene.